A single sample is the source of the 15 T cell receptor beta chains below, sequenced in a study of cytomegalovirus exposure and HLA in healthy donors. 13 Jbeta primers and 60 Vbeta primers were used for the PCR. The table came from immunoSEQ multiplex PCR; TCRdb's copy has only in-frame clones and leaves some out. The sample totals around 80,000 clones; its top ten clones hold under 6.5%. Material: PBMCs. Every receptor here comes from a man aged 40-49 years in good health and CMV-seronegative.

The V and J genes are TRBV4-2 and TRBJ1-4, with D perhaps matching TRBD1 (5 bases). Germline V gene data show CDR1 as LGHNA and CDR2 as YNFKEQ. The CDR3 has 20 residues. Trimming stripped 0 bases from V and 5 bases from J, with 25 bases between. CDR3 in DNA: TGTGCCAGCAGCCAAGAGATCCCACAGGTAGCTGGAGACCAGAATGAAAAACTGTTTTTT. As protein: CASSQEIPQVAGDQNEKLFF.

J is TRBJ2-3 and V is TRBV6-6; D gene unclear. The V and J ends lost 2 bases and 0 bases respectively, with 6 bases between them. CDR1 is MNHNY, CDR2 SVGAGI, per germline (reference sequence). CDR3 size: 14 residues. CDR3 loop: CASSYGLSTDTQYF. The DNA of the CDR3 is TGTGCCAGCAGTTACGGGCTTAGCACAGATACGCAGTATTTT.

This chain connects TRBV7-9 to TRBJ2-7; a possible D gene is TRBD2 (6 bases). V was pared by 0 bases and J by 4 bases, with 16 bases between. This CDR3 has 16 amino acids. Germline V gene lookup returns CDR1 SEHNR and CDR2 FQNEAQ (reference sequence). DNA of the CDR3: TGTGCCAGCAGCTTAGCCGCCCTAGCGCGAACTTACGAGCAGTACTTC. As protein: CASSLAALARTYEQYF.

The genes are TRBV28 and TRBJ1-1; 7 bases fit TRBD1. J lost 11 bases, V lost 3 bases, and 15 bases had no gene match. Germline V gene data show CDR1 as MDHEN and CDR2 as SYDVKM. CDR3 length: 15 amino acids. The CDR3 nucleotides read TGTGCCAGCAGTTTTGAGACAGGGAGTAATTCACAGGCTTTCTTT. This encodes CASSFETGSNSQAFF.

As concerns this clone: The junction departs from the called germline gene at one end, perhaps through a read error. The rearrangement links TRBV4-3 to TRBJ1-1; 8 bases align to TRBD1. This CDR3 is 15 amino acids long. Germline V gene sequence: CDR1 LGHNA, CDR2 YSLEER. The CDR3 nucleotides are TGCGCCAGCAGACAAGACAGGGGTAGGGACACTGAAGCTTTCTTT. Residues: CASRQDRGRDTEAFF.

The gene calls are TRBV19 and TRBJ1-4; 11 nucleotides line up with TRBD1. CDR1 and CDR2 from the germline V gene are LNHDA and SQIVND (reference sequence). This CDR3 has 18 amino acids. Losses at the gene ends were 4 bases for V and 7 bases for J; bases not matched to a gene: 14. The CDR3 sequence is CASSTSPGQGGRGEKLFF. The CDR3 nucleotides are TGTGCCAGTAGTACATCACCGGGACAGGGGGGGAGAGGTGAAAAACTGTTTTTT.

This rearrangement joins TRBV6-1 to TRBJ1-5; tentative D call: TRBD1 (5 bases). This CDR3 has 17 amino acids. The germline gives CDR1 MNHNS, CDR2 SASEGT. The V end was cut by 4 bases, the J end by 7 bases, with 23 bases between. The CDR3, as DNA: TGTGCCAGCAGTGGGAGCGGGTTTAGGGGTTCAGGCCAGCCCCAGCATTTT. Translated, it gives CASSGSGFRGSGQPQHF.

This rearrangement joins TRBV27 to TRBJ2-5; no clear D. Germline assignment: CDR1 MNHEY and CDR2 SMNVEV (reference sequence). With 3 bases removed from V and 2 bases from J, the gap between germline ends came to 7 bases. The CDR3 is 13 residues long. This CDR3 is CASSFRLQETQYF. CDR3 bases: TGTGCCAGCAGTTTTAGACTTCAAGAGACCCAGTACTTC.

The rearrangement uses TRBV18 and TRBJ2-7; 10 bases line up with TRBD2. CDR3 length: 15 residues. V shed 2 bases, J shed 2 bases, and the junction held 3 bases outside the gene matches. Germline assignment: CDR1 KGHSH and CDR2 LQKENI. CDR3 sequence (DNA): TGTGCCAGCTCACCAGGGACTAGCGAGGCCTACGAGCAGTACTTC. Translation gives CASSPGTSEAYEQYF.

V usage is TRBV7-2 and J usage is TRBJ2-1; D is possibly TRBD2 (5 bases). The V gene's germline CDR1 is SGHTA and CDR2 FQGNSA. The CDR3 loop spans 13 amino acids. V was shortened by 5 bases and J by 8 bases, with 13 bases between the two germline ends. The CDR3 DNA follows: TGTGCCAGCAGCCGAACTAGTTTAGATGAGCAGTTCTTC. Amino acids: CASSRTSLDEQFF.

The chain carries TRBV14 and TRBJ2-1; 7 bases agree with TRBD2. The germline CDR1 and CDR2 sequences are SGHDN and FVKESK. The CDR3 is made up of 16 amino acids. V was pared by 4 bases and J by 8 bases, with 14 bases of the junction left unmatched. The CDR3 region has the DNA TGTGCCAGCAGCCTAATTGCGGGGGTCCCCATGGATGAGCAGTTCTTC. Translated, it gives CASSLIAGVPMDEQFF.

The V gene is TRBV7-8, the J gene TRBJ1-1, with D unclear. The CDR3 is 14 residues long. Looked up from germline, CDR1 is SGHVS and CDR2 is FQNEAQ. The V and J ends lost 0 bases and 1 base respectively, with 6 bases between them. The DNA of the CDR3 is TGTGCCAGCAGCTTAGCCGGCGGGAACACTGAAGCTTTCTTT. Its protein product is CASSLAGGNTEAFF. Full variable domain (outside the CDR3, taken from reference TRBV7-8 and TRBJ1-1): GAGVSQSPRYKVAKRGQDVALRCDPISGHVSLFWYQQALGQGPEFLTYFQNEAQLDKSGLPSDRFFAERPEGSVSTLKIQRTQQEDSAVYLCASSLAGGNTEAFFGQGTRLTVV.

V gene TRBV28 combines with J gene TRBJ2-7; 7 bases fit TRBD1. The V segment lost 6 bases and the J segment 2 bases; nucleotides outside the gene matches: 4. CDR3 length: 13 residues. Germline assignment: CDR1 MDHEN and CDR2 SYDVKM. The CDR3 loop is CASSRRGTYEQYF. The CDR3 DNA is TGTGCCAGCAGCCGCAGGGGGACCTACGAGCAGTACTTC.

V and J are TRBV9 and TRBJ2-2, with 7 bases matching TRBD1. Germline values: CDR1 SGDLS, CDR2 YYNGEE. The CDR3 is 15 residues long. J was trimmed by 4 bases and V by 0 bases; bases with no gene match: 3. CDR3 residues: CASSVGDSLTGELFF. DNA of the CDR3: TGTGCCAGCAGCGTAGGGGACAGCCTCACCGGGGAGCTGTTTTTT. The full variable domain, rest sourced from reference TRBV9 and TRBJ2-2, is DSGVTQTPKHLITATGQRVTLRCSPRSGDLSVYWYQQSLDQGLQFLIQYYNGEERAKGNILERFSAQQFPDLHSELNLSSLELGDSALYFCASSVGDSLTGELFFGEGSRLTVL.

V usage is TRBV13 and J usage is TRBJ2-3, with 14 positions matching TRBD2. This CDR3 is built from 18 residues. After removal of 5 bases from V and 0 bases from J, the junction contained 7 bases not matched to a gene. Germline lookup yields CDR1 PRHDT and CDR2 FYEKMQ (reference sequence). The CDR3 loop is CASSETSGGARSTDTQYF. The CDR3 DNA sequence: TGTGCCAGCAGCGAGACTAGCGGGGGGGCTCGGAGCACAGATACGCAGTATTTT.